Listed below are T cell receptor beta chains from one sample, sequenced in a study of shared clonotypes between healthy human individuals. The repertoire was sequenced with immunoSEQ multiplex PCR; TCRdb's copy has only in-frame clones and lacks some. The sample consists of some 660,000 clones, around 78% of them appearing once. Specimen: memory CD4+ T cells sorted from blood. The receptors here all came from a woman in her 30s in good health. Each CDR3 is given with its conserved first and last residue. D genes are given only for firm matches. Some rows have no size entry. The others give once, few or many, or a class for an expanded clone.

abundance: -
v_gene: TRBV5-1
d_gene: -
j_gene: TRBJ2-1
CDR3aa: CASSLGQGRFNEQFF
CDR3nt: TGCGCCAGCAGCTTGGGGCAGGGGCGATTCAATGAGCAGTTCTTC

abundance: -
v_gene: TRBV11-2
d_gene: -
j_gene: TRBJ1-1
CDR3aa: CASSETSGIAFF
CDR3nt: TGTGCCAGCAGCGAGACCAGCGGGATAGCTTTCTTT

abundance: -
v_gene: TRBV4-2
d_gene: -
j_gene: TRBJ2-2
CDR3aa: CASSLDWGGELFF
CDR3nt: TGTGCCAGCAGCCTCGATTGGGGCGGGGAGCTGTTTTTT

abundance: -
v_gene: TRBV2
d_gene: TRBD1
j_gene: TRBJ1-5
CDR3aa: CASREASGTGRIGNQPQHF
CDR3nt: TGTGCCAGCAGGGAGGCCTCCGGGACAGGGAGGATAGGCAATCAGCCCCAGCATTTT

abundance: -
v_gene: TRBV7-8
d_gene: -
j_gene: TRBJ1-1
CDR3aa: CASSEWTLNTEAFF
CDR3nt: TGTGCCAGCAGCGAATGGACACTGAACACTGAAGCTTTCTTT

abundance: -
v_gene: TRBV6-1
d_gene: TRBD1
j_gene: TRBJ2-7
CDR3aa: CASQGQEAYEQYF
CDR3nt: TGTGCCAGCCAGGGACAGGAGGCCTACGAGCAGTACTTC

abundance: -
v_gene: TRBV7-7
d_gene: TRBD1
j_gene: TRBJ2-1
CDR3aa: CASSLDRENEQFF
CDR3nt: TGTGCCAGCAGCTTGGACAGGGAGAATGAGCAGTTCTTC

abundance: -
v_gene: TRBV29-1
d_gene: -
j_gene: TRBJ2-1
CDR3aa: CSVPLGKRTKNEQFF
CDR3nt: TGCAGCGTCCCCCTCGGGAAAAGGACAAAGAATGAGCAGTTCTTC

abundance: -
v_gene: TRBV28
d_gene: -
j_gene: TRBJ2-7
CDR3aa: CASKEGRQYEQYF
CDR3nt: TGTGCCAGCAAGGAGGGCAGACAGTACGAGCAGTACTTC

abundance: many
v_gene: TRBV2
d_gene: -
j_gene: TRBJ2-5
CDR3aa: CASSDTGGETQYF
CDR3nt: TGTGCCAGCAGTGACACTGGGGGCGAGACCCAGTACTTC

abundance: -
v_gene: TRBV18
d_gene: TRBD2
j_gene: TRBJ2-3
CDR3aa: CASSPTLAGTDTQYF
CDR3nt: TGTGCCAGCTCACCCACGCTAGCGGGGACAGATACGCAGTATTTT

abundance: -
v_gene: TRBV30
d_gene: -
j_gene: TRBJ2-1
CDR3aa: CAWTRGLVSRGNEQFF
CDR3nt: TGTGCCTGGACCCGAGGACTCGTCTCGAGAGGCAATGAGCAGTTCTTC

abundance: once
v_gene: TRBV7-9
d_gene: -
j_gene: TRBJ2-7
CDR3aa: CASSLSSSSYEQYF
CDR3nt: TGTGCCAGCAGCTTATCTTCATCCTCCTACGAGCAGTACTTC

abundance: -
v_gene: TRBV6-5
d_gene: -
j_gene: TRBJ1-2
CDR3aa: CASSYSMMLGDYGYTF
CDR3nt: TGTGCCAGCAGTTACTCGATGATGCTTGGGGACTATGGCTACACCTTC

abundance: -
v_gene: TRBV5-1
d_gene: -
j_gene: TRBJ2-1
CDR3aa: CASAQGEDNEQFF
CDR3nt: TGCGCCAGCGCTCAGGGAGAGGATAATGAGCAGTTCTTC

abundance: -
v_gene: TRBV7-2
d_gene: TRBD1
j_gene: TRBJ1-3
CDR3aa: CASSSRGGSSGNTIYF
CDR3nt: TGTGCCAGCAGCTCCAGGGGGGGGAGCTCTGGAAACACCATATATTTT

abundance: once
v_gene: TRBV5-1
d_gene: -
j_gene: TRBJ2-7
CDR3aa: CASSSDRFSYEQYF
CDR3nt: TGCGCCAGCAGCTCCGACAGGTTTTCCTACGAGCAGTACTTC

abundance: medium-sized
v_gene: TRBV10-1
d_gene: -
j_gene: TRBJ1-2
CDR3aa: CASSESQGYGYTF
CDR3nt: TGCGCCAGCAGTGAGTCGCAGGGGTATGGCTACACCTTC

abundance: once
v_gene: TRBV28
d_gene: -
j_gene: TRBJ1-1
CDR3aa: CASSPTSGQPNTEAFF
CDR3nt: TGTGCCAGCAGTCCCACCTCTGGACAGCCGAACACTGAAGCTTTCTTT

abundance: -
v_gene: TRBV28
d_gene: -
j_gene: TRBJ1-2
CDR3aa: CASNTLKKSYGYTF
CDR3nt: TGTGCCAGCAATACCCTAAAGAAGTCTTATGGCTACACCTTC

abundance: -
v_gene: TRBV28
d_gene: TRBD1
j_gene: TRBJ1-2
CDR3aa: CASRPTGIYGYTF
CDR3nt: TGTGCCAGCAGGCCGACAGGGATCTATGGCTACACCTTC

abundance: -
v_gene: TRBV7-3
d_gene: -
j_gene: TRBJ2-5
CDR3aa: CASSLNRRETQYF
CDR3nt: TGTGCCAGCAGCTTAAACCGGCGGGAGACCCAGTACTTC

abundance: -
v_gene: TRBV28
d_gene: -
j_gene: TRBJ1-1
CDR3aa: CASSPRTQGTEAFF
CDR3nt: TGTGCCAGCAGTCCCCGGACCCAAGGTACTGAAGCTTTCTTT

abundance: few
v_gene: TRBV5-1
d_gene: -
j_gene: TRBJ1-5
CDR3aa: CASSPGHGSNQPQHF
CDR3nt: TGCGCCAGCAGCCCGGGACACGGTAGCAATCAGCCCCAGCATTTT

abundance: once
v_gene: TRBV11-2
d_gene: -
j_gene: TRBJ1-2
CDR3aa: CASSPGGSNGYTF
CDR3nt: TGTGCCAGCAGCCCAGGCGGTTCGAATGGCTACACCTTC

abundance: -
v_gene: TRBV7-2
d_gene: -
j_gene: TRBJ2-1
CDR3aa: CASSSRAPREQFF
CDR3nt: TGTGCCAGCAGCTCCCGGGCCCCCCGTGAGCAGTTCTTC

abundance: -
v_gene: TRBV10-2
d_gene: -
j_gene: TRBJ2-2
CDR3aa: CASRRSGPTGELFF
CDR3nt: TGCGCCAGCAGACGTTCGGGACCCACCGGGGAGCTGTTTTTT

abundance: once
v_gene: TRBV30
d_gene: TRBD2
j_gene: TRBJ2-7
CDR3aa: CAWRLFSGKYEQYF
CDR3nt: TGTGCCTGGAGACTATTTAGCGGGAAATACGAGCAGTACTTC

abundance: -
v_gene: TRBV18
d_gene: -
j_gene: TRBJ2-2
CDR3aa: CASSPQTGGSGELFF
CDR3nt: TGTGCCAGCTCACCACAGACTGGTGGTTCCGGGGAGCTGTTTTTT

abundance: -
v_gene: TRBV7-9
d_gene: -
j_gene: TRBJ1-4
CDR3aa: CASSGRGFATNEKLFF
CDR3nt: TGTGCCAGCAGCGGCCGCGGGTTTGCAACTAATGAAAAACTGTTTTTT

abundance: -
v_gene: TRBV19
d_gene: -
j_gene: TRBJ2-1
CDR3aa: CASSIGGTRARNEQFF
CDR3nt: TGTGCCAGTAGTATAGGGGGCACAAGGGCCCGCAATGAGCAGTTCTTC

abundance: many
v_gene: TRBV27
d_gene: TRBD1
j_gene: TRBJ1-5
CDR3aa: CASSPGTGVPNQPQHF
CDR3nt: TGTGCCAGCAGTCCTGGGACAGGGGTCCCCAATCAGCCCCAGCATTTT

abundance: -
v_gene: TRBV7-7
d_gene: -
j_gene: TRBJ2-7
CDR3aa: CASSSSGLAEQYF
CDR3nt: TGTGCCAGCAGTTCCTCCGGGCTCGCCGAGCAGTACTTC

abundance: -
v_gene: TRBV10-3
d_gene: TRBD2
j_gene: TRBJ2-3
CDR3aa: CAIKAGGGDTQYF
CDR3nt: TGTGCCATCAAGGCCGGGGGGGGAGATACGCAGTATTTT

abundance: -
v_gene: TRBV27
d_gene: -
j_gene: TRBJ1-1
CDR3aa: CASQRTGEAFF
CDR3nt: TGTGCCAGTCAAAGGACGGGCGAAGCTTTCTTT

abundance: -
v_gene: TRBV14
d_gene: -
j_gene: TRBJ2-7
CDR3aa: CASSQDGLGASGHEQYF
CDR3nt: TGTGCCAGCAGCCAAGATGGACTGGGGGCTAGCGGCCACGAGCAGTACTTC

abundance: -
v_gene: TRBV5-8
d_gene: -
j_gene: TRBJ2-2
CDR3aa: CASSLGSGELFF
CDR3nt: TGTGCCAGCAGCTTGGGGTCCGGGGAGCTGTTTTTT

abundance: -
v_gene: TRBV2
d_gene: -
j_gene: TRBJ2-6
CDR3aa: CASSPGRLRDVLTF
CDR3nt: TGTGCCAGCAGTCCTGGACGGCTAAGGGACGTCCTGACTTTC

abundance: -
v_gene: TRBV6-5
d_gene: -
j_gene: TRBJ1-1
CDR3aa: CASSYVGGPLNTEAFF
CDR3nt: TGTGCCAGCAGTTACGTGGGGGGACCGTTGAACACTGAAGCTTTCTTT

abundance: -
v_gene: TRBV6-1
d_gene: TRBD2
j_gene: TRBJ2-7
CDR3aa: CASKSPSGRADEQYF
CDR3nt: TGTGCCAGCAAATCGCCCAGCGGGAGGGCCGACGAGCAGTACTTC